These T cell receptor beta chains were read from a single sample in a study of blood T cell repertoires in COVID-19. Libraries were prepared by immunoSEQ multiplex PCR; TCRdb keeps only in-frame clonotypes and omits some of them. The sample contains 250,000 to 300,000 clones, around 90% of which appear only once. The sequenced sample consisted of peripheral blood. The receptor source for this set is a woman aged 45-60 years who had recovered from COVID-19. Each CDR3 is given with its conserved first and last residue. Each record gives: clone size, J gene, D gene, V gene, CDR3 DNA, CDR3 protein. D genes are given only for firm matches. Rows may omit the clone size; those that give it use once, few, many or a size class.

>NA|TRBJ1-2|NA|TRBV9
TGTGCCAGCAAAGGGGCCTATGGCTACACCTTC
CASKGAYGYTF
>NA|TRBJ2-5|NA|TRBV18
TGTGCCAGCTCACCTACCCCTCAACTAGGTGGAGAGACCCAGTACTTC
CASSPTPQLGGETQYF
>NA|TRBJ1-2|TRBD1|TRBV7-2
TGTGCCAGCAGCACGCGACAGGGATACGGCTACACCTTC
CASSTRQGYGYTF
>NA|TRBJ2-2|NA|TRBV6-2/TRBV6-3
TGTGCCAGCAGTTACCCCCGGAACACCGGGGAGCTGTTTTTT
CASSYPRNTGELFF
>NA|TRBJ1-1|NA|TRBV29-1
TGCAGCGTTTTAATCCACACCCGGAACACTGAAGCTTTCTTT
CSVLIHTRNTEAFF
>NA|TRBJ2-3|NA|TRBV24-1
TGTGCCACCAGTGATTCACAGGGATCCGATACGCAGTATTTT
CATSDSQGSDTQYF
>NA|TRBJ2-3|TRBD2|TRBV9
TGTGCCAGCAGCGAGGGACTAGCGGGAGGGCGGACAGATACGCAGTATTTT
CASSEGLAGGRTDTQYF
>NA|TRBJ1-2|NA|TRBV11-2
TGTGCCAGCAGCTTAGACCCGGGGGGTTACTATGGCTACACCTTC
CASSLDPGGYYGYTF
>once|TRBJ2-1|NA|TRBV7-2
TGTGCCAGCAGCTTAGTGGGCAGCTACAATGAGCAGTTCTTC
CASSLVGSYNEQFF
>NA|TRBJ1-2|NA|TRBV6-5
TGTGCCAGCAGTTCCAGGGGAAATCGTGGCTACACCTTC
CASSSRGNRGYTF
>NA|TRBJ2-7|TRBD1|TRBV6-5
TGTGCCAGCAGTTCGTCGACAGGGACCTACGAGCAGTACTTC
CASSSSTGTYEQYF
>NA|TRBJ2-5|NA|TRBV11-2
TGTGCCAGCAGCTTAATGGCGTCTAGCTGGGAGACCCAGTACTTC
CASSLMASSWETQYF
>NA|TRBJ2-1|TRBD2|TRBV5-1
TGCGCCAGCAGCCAGCGACTAGCGGATTACAATGAGCAGTTCTTC
CASSQRLADYNEQFF
>many|TRBJ1-1|NA|TRBV19
TGTGCCAGTAGGAAGAGGCAGAACACTGAAGCTTTCTTT
CASRKRQNTEAFF
>few|TRBJ1-1|NA|TRBV7-3
TGTGCCAGCAGCCTCCGCTCGGGGGAAACTGAAGCTTTCTTT
CASSLRSGETEAFF
>NA|TRBJ2-7|NA|TRBV2
TGTGCCAGCAGTGATGCAGGCGAGAACGAGCAGTACTTC
CASSDAGENEQYF
>NA|TRBJ2-5|TRBD2|TRBV14
TGTGCCAGCAGCCCCCCCAAAATCCACGCCGGGACTAGCGGGAGGAAAGAGACCCAGTACTTC
CASSPPKIHAGTSGRKETQYF
>NA|TRBJ1-4|NA|TRBV12-5
TGTGCTAGTGGTTTGGTAGGGGACGGGGGAAAACTGTTTTTT
CASGLVGDGGKLFF
>NA|TRBJ2-5|NA|TRBV27
TGTGCCAGCAGTTTAATCCAGGGCCAAGAGACCCAGTACTTC
CASSLIQGQETQYF
>once|TRBJ2-1|TRBD2|TRBV7-2
TGTGCCAGCAGCTTTTCGGGACTAGCCTACTACAATGAGCAGTTCTTC
CASSFSGLAYYNEQFF
>NA|TRBJ1-4|NA|TRBV4-3
TGCGCCAGCAGCCAAGATGGGGGGGGTGTCGGCGAAAAACTGTTTTTT
CASSQDGGGVGEKLFF
>NA|TRBJ1-2|NA|TRBV28
TGTGCCAGCAGTTTAATCCCCGGCAGGCTCCTTAACTATGGCTACACCTTC
CASSLIPGRLLNYGYTF
>NA|TRBJ2-1|TRBD2|TRBV5-1
TGCGCCAGCAATAGCGGGAGAGGTGCGGCCTACAATGAGCAGTTCTTC
CASNSGRGAAYNEQFF
>NA|TRBJ2-5|TRBD1|TRBV5-1
TGCGCCAGCAGCCTATCGACAGGGGGGCAAGAGACCCAGTACTTC
CASSLSTGGQETQYF
>NA|TRBJ1-4|TRBD1|TRBV19
TGTGCCAGTACGCCAGGGGGCCATAATGAAAAACTGTTTTTT
CASTPGGHNEKLFF
>NA|TRBJ1-1|NA|TRBV6-5
TGTGCCAGTAATTATAAGGGGGGGTTGGCTTTCTTT
CASNYKGGLAFF
>once|TRBJ1-1|NA|TRBV7-8
TGTGCCAGCAGCTTGCCTTCAGGGGCGAGGGAAGCTTTCTTT
CASSLPSGAREAFF
>NA|TRBJ1-1|NA|TRBV7-9
TGTGCCAGCAGCTTATCGGGTAGTGAAGCTTTCTTT
CASSLSGSEAFF
>few|TRBJ1-1|NA|TRBV11-2
TGTGCCAGCAGCTTAGACGGTACTATCACTGAAGCTTTCTTT
CASSLDGTITEAFF
>NA|TRBJ1-1|TRBD1|TRBV11-2
TGTGCCAGCAGCTACCGCACAGGGGGAGAAACTGAAGCTTTCTTT
CASSYRTGGETEAFF
>NA|TRBJ1-2|TRBD1|TRBV7-9
TGTGCCAGTCCGGACAGGGATGGCTACACCTTC
CASPDRDGYTF
>NA|TRBJ2-1|NA|TRBV30
TGTGCCCGCCGAGGGAGCCTACCGAATGAGCAGTTCTTC
CARRGSLPNEQFF
>NA|TRBJ1-6|NA|TRBV28
TGTGCCAGCAGTTCTGGTGGCCCGAATTCACCCCTCCACTTT
CASSSGGPNSPLHF